This T cell receptor (beta chain) was recorded in a study of CXCR3-negative and CXCR3-positive naive CD8 T cells. Sorting was done in triplicate for each CD8+ T cell subset (about 300,000 cells each). General study results and limits: From TRB CDR3 properties, TCR strength was inferred; surface CD5 did not differ between naive subsets. Naive cells that were CXCR3-negative or CXCR3-positive used TRBV-TRBJ genes alike, while memory cells diverged.

The libraries of TRB cDNA were constructed through 5' RACE using UMI labels. TCRdb reprocessed the 5' RACE reads; each CDR3 protein has one entry and no DNA is given. The sample totals tens of thousands of distinct CDR3 sequences. A remark on this clonotype: The antigen is not known.

The CDR3 runs to 18 residues. The germline gives CDR1 SGDLS, CDR2 YYNGEE. The chain employs TRBV9 and TRBJ1-2; with no DNA, the TCRdb D assignment of TRBD1 cannot be verified. Sequencing was carried out using memory CD8+ T cells from blood. The receptor was isolated from a human donor in good health. Some clones in this sample may be carry-over from other donors' samples. This CDR3 reads CASSPKERDRGGFYGYTF. Looking up the rest from reference TRBV9 and TRBJ1-2 gives the full variable domain: DSGVTQTPKHLITATGQRVTLRCSPRSGDLSVYWYQQSLDQGLQFLIQYYNGEERAKGNILERFSAQQFPDLHSELNLSSLELGDSALYFCASSPKERDRGGFYGYTFGSGTRLTVV.